One sample yielded the 9 T cell receptor beta chains listed below, sequenced in a study of OX40 agonist ivuxolimab in advanced cancers. Only in-frame clones appear in the TCRdb table, and some are missing; sequencing was by immunoSEQ multiplex PCR. Of about 39,000 clones listed, approximately 90% were seen once; the top ten hold around 20%. The sample consisted of CD4+ or CD8+ T cells sorted from blood, taken in a trial of the OX40 agonist ivuxolimab. Every receptor here comes from an adult with an advanced solid tumor such as melanoma, head and neck, liver or kidney cancer.

This chain uses TRBV19 with TRBJ2-5; D is tentatively TRBD1 or TRBD2 (5 bases each). The CDR3 spans 13 residues. The germline V and J ends were trimmed by 5 bases and 5 bases, with 12 bases remaining between them. The germline V gene encodes CDR1 LNHDA and CDR2 SQIVND (reference sequence). As DNA, the CDR3 is TGTGCCAGTAGTGGGGGTCATCCGGAGACCCAGTACTTC. This translates into CASSGGHPETQYF.

This chain joins TRBV6-4 and TRBJ2-5; D might be TRBD1 (5 bases). The assigned J gene may be wrong: the sequence end matches TRBJ2-7 better. The CDR3 has 11 residues. Germline CDR1 and CDR2: MRHNA and SNTAGT. The CDR3 sequence: CASRGDYEQYF. The CDR3 bases are TGTGCCAGCAGAGGGGACTACGAGCAGTACTTC.

The CDR3 reads CASSLPLTAVGHEQYF. The CDR3 DNA reads TGTGCCAGCAGTTTACCTCTGACAGCCGTGGGGCACGAGCAGTACTTC. This rearrangement joins TRBV28 to TRBJ2-7; a possible D gene is TRBD1 (5 bases). The V gene's germline CDR1 is MDHEN and CDR2 SYDVKM. The CDR3 runs 16 residues. V lost 2 bases, J lost 5 bases, and 19 bases lay in between.

This chain links TRBV7-9 with TRBJ2-7; no clear D gene. V shed 5 bases and J shed 4 bases, with 21 bases lying between them. In germline, CDR1 is SEHNR, CDR2 FQNEAQ (reference sequence). The CDR3 has 16 amino acids. The CDR3 nucleotides read TGTGCCAGCAGCCCCTCTTGGGATTCCTTAAAATACGAGCAGTACTTC. It translates to CASSPSWDSLKYEQYF.

This clone was detected a few times. The chain joins TRBV2 to TRBJ1-2; D possibly corresponds to TRBD1 (6 bases). Trimming shortened V by 0 bases and J by 5 bases, and 13 bases separated the two germline ends. The V gene's germline CDR1 is SNHLY and CDR2 FYNNEI. This CDR3 contains 15 residues. The CDR3 loop is CASSEAGGLGYGYTF. The CDR3 DNA sequence: TGTGCCAGCAGTGAAGCAGGGGGGCTAGGGTATGGCTACACCTTC.

Notes on this clone: The identical CDR3 is also encoded by other nucleotide sequences in the sample. The V call is TRBV5-6, the J call TRBJ2-7; no clear D gene. Germline loops: CDR1 SGHDT, CDR2 YYEEEE. The germline V and J ends were trimmed by 5 bases and 4 bases, with 7 bases remaining between them. This CDR3 region has 11 residues. For the CDR3, the DNA is TGTGCCAGCAGTCTCGGATACGAGCAGTACTTC. It codes for CASSLGYEQYF.

This clone was seen more than once but under ten times. The chain couples TRBV7-9 to TRBJ2-7, with TRBD2 matching over 11 bases. CDR1 is SEHNR and CDR2 is FQNEAQ in the germline V gene (reference sequence). The V gene end was trimmed by 0 bases and the J gene end by 4 bases; junction bases not matched to a gene: 11. The CDR3 length is 18 residues. The CDR3 spells CASSLASGLAAPAYEQYF. The CDR3 region has the DNA TGTGCCAGCAGCTTAGCCTCGGGACTAGCGGCCCCTGCTTACGAGCAGTACTTC.

V and J are TRBV6-1 and TRBJ1-6; D may be TRBD1 (6 bases). Germline CDR1 reads MNHNS; CDR2 reads SASEGT. This CDR3 has 14 amino acids. The V end lost 3 bases, the J end lost 8 bases, and 11 bases lay between the germline ends. CDR3 region: CASSEITGYSPLHF. CDR3 DNA: TGTGCCAGCAGTGAGATTACAGGGTATTCACCCCTCCACTTT.

V and J are TRBV2 and TRBJ1-4, with 9 bases aligning to TRBD1. Per germline, CDR1 SNHLY and CDR2 FYNNEI. The CDR3 is 16 amino acids. Trimming cost V 10 bases and J 7 bases; bases outside gene matches: 16. The CDR3 DNA reads TGTGCCACCAGCCCCGTGGACAGGGGAGGCGGTGAAAAACTGTTTTTT. Translating gives CATSPVDRGGGEKLFF.